The 14 T cell receptor beta chains given below trace back to one sample, sequenced in a study of T cell repertoires in cytomegalovirus infection. TCRdb re-called the reads with MiXCR, one entry per CDR3 protein. This table holds roughly 200,000 distinct CDR3 sequences, 9.5% found once. The sequenced sample consisted of PBMCs. All receptors derive from a human donor in good health (CMV status not recorded). Some clones in this sample may be carry-over from other donors' samples.

This clonotype occurred many times. V is TRBV11-2 and J is TRBJ2-3; 8 nucleotides line up with TRBD1. CDR1 is SGHAT, CDR2 FQNNGV, per germline. The V segment lost 5 bases and the J segment 3 bases; nucleotides outside the gene matches: 7. This CDR3 region has 15 residues. The CDR3 DNA follows: TGTGCCAGCAGCCCCGGGACAGGAGCGACAGATACGCAGTATTTT. Encoded protein: CASSPGTGATDTQYF.

The sample holds many counts of this clonotype. This chain links TRBV5-1 with TRBJ1-2, with 7 positions matching TRBD1. The CDR3 has 16 residues. CDR1 is SGHRS, CDR2 YFSETQ, per germline. V lost 0 bases, J lost 3 bases, and 8 bases stayed unmatched. The chain's CDR3 is CASSLGHAGTDYGYTF. The CDR3 DNA reads TGCGCCAGCAGCTTGGGCCATGCCGGGACAGACTATGGCTACACCTTC.

The sample holds a few counts of this clonotype. V and J are TRBV6-2 or TRBV6-3 and TRBJ2-1; D not certain. Trimming removed 8 bases at V and 5 bases at J, with 13 bases between. Germline CDR1 MNHEY, CDR2 SVGEGT. The CDR3 contains 13 residues. CDR3 in amino acids: CASVALGHNEQFF. CDR3 nucleotide sequence: TGTGCCAGCGTGGCTTTAGGGCACAATGAGCAGTTCTTC.

A few counts support this clonotype. This sequence joins TRBV6-2 or TRBV6-3 and TRBJ2-1, with D tentatively TRBD2 (6 bases). Trimming pared 5 bases from V and 5 bases from J, leaving 13 bases between. CDR3 length equals 14 residues. Germline values: CDR1 MNHEY, CDR2 SVGEGT. The CDR3 here is CASSEPGLNNEQFF. Here the CDR3 DNA reads TGTGCCAGCAGTGAACCGGGACTTAACAATGAGCAGTTCTTC.

The chain recombines TRBV25-1 with TRBJ1-6; 8 positions match TRBD1. Germline V CDR1 and CDR2: MGHDK, SYGVNS. This CDR3 is 15 amino acids long. Trimming took 4 bases from V and 7 from J; bases not matched to a gene: 6. The CDR3 region is CASSGTGGGNSPLHF. DNA of the CDR3: TGTGCCAGCAGTGGAACAGGGGGTGGGAATTCACCCCTCCACTTT. The full variable domain, rest sourced from reference TRBV25-1 and TRBJ1-6, is EADIYQTPRYLVIGTGKKITLECSQTMGHDKMYWYQQDPGMELHLIHYSYGVNSTEKGDLSSESTVSRIRTEHFPLTLESARPSHTSQYLCASSGTGGGNSPLHFGNGTRLTVT.

This clonotype was detected ten times or more. The chain combines TRBV25-1 with TRBJ1-6; D is undetermined. The ends were cut back, 6 bases at V and 9 bases at J, with 15 bases in the middle. Germline V gives CDR1 MGHDK, CDR2 SYGVNS. The length of the CDR3 is 14 residues. CDR3 bases: TGTGCCAGCAGCGGACCCCGAGGAAGTTCACCCCTCCACTTT. Its protein product is CASSGPRGSSPLHF.

This clonotype has a handful of counts. The chain employs TRBV6-6 and TRBJ1-5; D gene unclear. CDR1 and CDR2 from the germline V gene are MNHNY and SVGAGI (reference sequence). The CDR3 has 13 amino acids. The V end was cut by 8 bases, the J end by 4 bases, with 12 bases between. The CDR3 coding sequence is TGTGCCAGCGAGGTAAATCAAAATCAGCCCCAGCATTTT. This codes for CASEVNQNQPQHF.

The chain couples TRBV10-3 to TRBJ2-3; TRBD1 matches 8 bases. CDR3 length: 15 residues. The ends lost 3 bases at V and 4 bases at J; junction bases unmatched: 6. CDR1 and CDR2 (germline): ENHRY, SYGVKD. The CDR3 coding sequence is TGTGCCATCAGTGAAGGACAGGGAGTGGCAGATACGCAGTATTTT. Encoded protein: CAISEGQGVADTQYF.

V gene TRBV20-1 combines with J gene TRBJ1-1; 10 bases agree with TRBD1. CDR3 length equals 11 residues. The trim removed 4 bases at V and 10 bases at J, leaving 3 bases unmatched. CDR1 DFQATT and CDR2 SNEGSKA come from the germline V gene (reference sequence). CDR3 nucleotide sequence: TGCAGTGCTAAAGACAGGGGGCGAGCTTTCTTT. Residues: CSAKDRGRAFF.

The chain carries TRBV20-1 and TRBJ2-5; weak D call: TRBD2 (5 bases). The CDR3 spans 16 residues. Germline CDR1 DFQATT, CDR2 SNEGSKA (reference sequence). V was clipped by 0 bases and J by 5 bases, with 19 bases between them. The CDR3 DNA sequence: TGCAGTGCTAGAGATATACGCGGGCAGAGAGGCGAGACCCAGTACTTC. Residues: CSARDIRGQRGETQYF.

This clonotype was seen at least ten times. The CDR3 DNA follows: TGCGCCAGCAGCCCTCGTGCGGCGGACTACGAGCAGTACTTC. Its translation is CASSPRAADYEQYF. The chain uses TRBV4-1 and TRBJ2-7, with D hard to call. This CDR3 is 14 amino acids long. The V gene lost 4 bases and the J gene lost 3 bases, with 13 bases spanning the gap. The germline CDR1 and CDR2 sequences are MGHRA and YSYEKL.

This clonotype was observed a handful of times. The gene calls are TRBV6-1 and TRBJ1-2; D call uncertain. V lost 8 bases, J lost 8 bases, and 15 bases lay in between. This CDR3 comprises 12 residues. The germline CDR1 and CDR2 sequences are MNHNS and SASEGT. CDR3 region: CASLGLWRGYTF. In DNA, the CDR3 is TGTGCCAGCCTCGGCTTATGGAGGGGCTACACCTTC.

This clonotype has ten or more counts. This chain connects TRBV12-3 or TRBV12-4 to TRBJ1-5; the match to TRBD1 covers 8 bases. With 6 bases clipped from V and 4 bases from J, the junction kept 14 bases outside the gene matches. The CDR3 contains 17 residues. The CDR3 DNA sequence: TGTGCCAGCAGCCAATCCGGGAGCAGACAGGGGAATCAGCCCCAGCATTTT. Residues: CASSQSGSRQGNQPQHF.

This clonotype appeared many times. The rearrangement uses TRBV10-2 and TRBJ2-7; possibly TRBD2 for D (7 bases). Germline V gives CDR1 WSHSY, CDR2 SAAADI. V lost 7 bases and J 5 bases, leaving 18 bases between the germline ends. The CDR3 loop spans 14 amino acids. CDR3 nucleotide sequence: TGCGCCAGCACCCGGGGGGCCTCGGGCGACGAGCAGTACTTC. Its protein product is CASTRGASGDEQYF.